One sample yielded the 24 T cell receptor beta chains listed below, sequenced in a study of blood T cell repertoires in COVID-19. Clones were sequenced by immunoSEQ multiplex PCR, and TCRdb holds only the in-frame ones, with some missing. The sample lists 400,000 to 450,000 clones; about 92% were seen once. Sample: PBMCs or T cells enriched from blood (not recorded which). These receptors were collected from a man between 18 and 35 years old who had recovered from COVID-19.

The chain links TRBV12-3 or TRBV12-4 to TRBJ2-5; D gene unclear. The V end lost 6 bases, the J end lost 6 bases, and 8 bases lay between the germline ends. The CDR3 covers 11 residues. The CDR3 loop reads CASSPSQTQYF. CDR3 in DNA: TGTGCCAGCAGCCCCTCCCAGACCCAGTACTTC.

The chain carries TRBV5-1 and TRBJ1-1, with 7 bases matching TRBD1. Germline V gene sequence: CDR1 SGHRS, CDR2 YFSETQ. Germline trimming cut 4 bases from V and 10 bases from J; bases unmatched to any gene: 10. The CDR3 runs 13 residues. The CDR3 DNA sequence: TGCGCCAGCAGCCCAGGGACAGCGAATCGAGCTTTCTTT. Translated, it gives CASSPGTANRAFF. The whole variable domain, filled in from reference TRBV5-1 and TRBJ1-1, reads KAGVTQTPRYLIKTRGQQVTLSCSPISGHRSVSWYQQTPGQGLQFLFEYFSETQRNKGNFPGRFSGRQFSNSRSEMNVSTLELGDSALYLCASSPGTANRAFFGQGTRLTVV.

The rearrangement joins TRBV19 to TRBJ2-7, with D perhaps TRBD1 (8 bases). CDR3 length: 15 residues. V dropped 4 bases and J dropped 4 bases, with 17 bases sitting between them. From germline, CDR1 is LNHDA and CDR2 SQIVND (reference sequence). The CDR3 nucleotides are TGTGCCAGTAGTACCTCAGGACAGGGAGGGTACGAGCAGTACTTC. As protein: CASSTSGQGGYEQYF.

V usage is TRBV7-3 and J usage is TRBJ2-1; 9 bases agree with TRBD2. The CDR3 has 15 amino acids. The ends lost 1 base at V and 3 bases at J; junction bases unmatched: 1. Germline V gene data show CDR1 as SGHTA and CDR2 as FQGTGA. The CDR3 coding sequence is TGTGCCAGCAGCTTAAGTAGCGGGAGCTACAATGAGCAGTTCTTC. This sequence encodes CASSLSSGSYNEQFF.

The CDR3, as DNA: TGTGCCAGCACCGTGGGACAGCTTCATAAGCCCCAGCATTTT. Its protein product is CASTVGQLHKPQHF. The V gene is TRBV28, the J gene TRBJ1-5, with TRBD1 identical over 7 bases. From germline, CDR1 is MDHEN and CDR2 SYDVKM. The CDR3 runs 14 residues. The trim removed 7 bases at V and 8 bases at J, leaving 11 bases unmatched.

The CDR3 loop is CASSDRDRVNSPLHF. The CDR3, as DNA: TGTGCCAGCAGCGACCGGGACAGAGTAAATTCACCCCTCCACTTT. The chain couples TRBV9 to TRBJ1-6; 7 bases align to TRBD1. Germline V lookup: CDR1 SGDLS, CDR2 YYNGEE. The CDR3 contains 15 residues. The V and J ends lost 3 bases and 7 bases, in that order; junction bases with no gene match: 7.

The J gene is TRBJ1-5, the V gene TRBV7-9; no clear D. The germline V gene has CDR1 SEHNR and CDR2 FQNEAQ (reference sequence). V was pared by 2 bases and J by 0 bases, with 20 bases between. This CDR3 spans 19 amino acids. Here the CDR3 reads CASSLHWAVVMVSNQPQHF. The CDR3 region has the DNA TGTGCCAGCAGCTTACACTGGGCAGTCGTAATGGTTAGCAATCAGCCCCAGCATTTT.

J is TRBJ2-7 and V is TRBV7-9, with 7 bases lining up with TRBD1. This CDR3 is 14 amino acids long. Germline CDR1 reads SEHNR; CDR2 reads FQNEAQ (reference sequence). J lost 5 bases, V lost 4 bases, and 8 bases had no gene match. In DNA, the CDR3 is TGTGCCAGCAGCTCTGACAGGGCGAGGAACGAGCAGTACTTC. As protein: CASSSDRARNEQYF.

The rearrangement joins TRBV10-3 to TRBJ2-7; D gene uncertain. The CDR3 contains 12 residues. The germline V and J ends were trimmed by 5 bases and 5 bases, with 10 bases remaining between them. The germline gives CDR1 ENHRY, CDR2 SYGVKD. CDR3: CAISPFRDEQYF. For the CDR3, the DNA is TGTGCCATCAGTCCCTTTAGAGACGAGCAGTACTTC.

Points on this clone: Other DNA sequences within the sample encode an identical CDR3. The chain recombines TRBV9 with TRBJ1-2; tentative D call: TRBD1 (5 bases). The germline V gene encodes CDR1 SGDLS and CDR2 YYNGEE. CDR3 length: 13 residues. V lost 0 bases to trimming and J lost 8 bases, with 11 bases between them. The CDR3 sequence is CASSVEGVRGYTF. CDR3 coding DNA: TGTGCCAGCAGCGTAGAAGGGGTGCGGGGCTACACCTTC.

The chain joins TRBV19 to TRBJ1-5, with D perhaps TRBD1 (5 bases). Germline V gene sequence: CDR1 LNHDA, CDR2 SQIVND (reference sequence). This CDR3 region has 14 residues. Trimming removed 2 bases at V and 5 bases at J, with 10 bases between. The CDR3 DNA sequence: TGTGCCAGTAGTATAATGGGAGGGGATCAGCCCCAGCATTTT. Amino acids: CASSIMGGDQPQHF.

The CDR3 sequence: CAYSGNTEAFF. The CDR3 DNA is TGTGCCTACTCAGGGAACACTGAAGCTTTCTTT. The V and J genes are TRBV30 and TRBJ1-1; D remains unclear. The CDR3 is 11 residues long. The germline V gene encodes CDR1 GTSNPN and CDR2 SVGIG (reference sequence). Trimming shortened V by 7 bases and J by 1 base, and 7 bases separated the two germline ends.

The rearrangement uses TRBV7-9 and TRBJ1-5; D is unclear. Trimming pared 5 bases from V and 0 bases from J, leaving 8 bases between. CDR3 length: 14 amino acids. The germline V gene has CDR1 SEHNR and CDR2 FQNEAQ (reference sequence). The CDR3 is CASSQTSSNQPQHF. In DNA, the CDR3 is TGTGCCAGCAGCCAAACAAGTAGCAATCAGCCCCAGCATTTT.

This clone was counted a single time. J is TRBJ1-1 and V is TRBV12-5; D not resolved. The germline V gene has CDR1 LGHNT and CDR2 FRNRAP. Trimming stripped 7 bases from V and 1 base from J, with 22 bases between. The CDR3 is made up of 17 amino acids. CDR3 DNA: TGTGCTAGTGCCCCGGACTCCCTAACCCTAAAGAACACTGAAGCTTTCTTT. As protein: CASAPDSLTLKNTEAFF.

The chain links TRBV30 to TRBJ1-2, with 9 bases that match TRBD1. This CDR3 contains 13 residues. The J segment lost 6 bases and the V segment lost 3 bases, leaving 5 bases of the junction unmatched. CDR1 and CDR2 (germline): GTSNPN, SVGIG (reference sequence). CDR3 coding DNA: TGTGCCTGGAGATTGACAGGGGGTAATGGCTACACCTTC. Translation: CAWRLTGGNGYTF.

The genes are TRBV15 and TRBJ2-1; D gene uncertain. The CDR3 has 16 residues. Germline V gives CDR1 LNHNV, CDR2 YYDKDF (reference sequence). V was trimmed by 5 bases and J by 0 bases, leaving 14 bases between them. The CDR3 DNA is TGTGCCACCAGCTCAGGTATCACAGTCTCCTACAATGAGCAGTTCTTC. Translating it yields CATSSGITVSYNEQFF.

The V call is TRBV11-2, the J call TRBJ2-1; 7 bases agree with TRBD1. The V gene's germline CDR1 is SGHAT and CDR2 FQNNGV. V lost 3 bases and J lost 4; bases outside the gene matches: 6. This CDR3 comprises 15 residues. CDR3 in DNA: TGTGCCAGCAGCTTGTTGGGACAGTCATACAATGAGCAGTTCTTC. Its protein is CASSLLGQSYNEQFF. The variable domain in full, with the rest retrieved from reference TRBV11-2 and TRBJ2-1, is EAGVAQSPRYKIIEKRQSVAFWCNPISGHATLYWYQQILGQGPKLLIQFQNNGVVDDSQLPKDRFSAERLKGVDSTLKIQPAKLEDSAVYLCASSLLGQSYNEQFFGPGTRLTVL.

The chain employs TRBV18 and TRBJ2-7; D possibly corresponds to TRBD2 (6 bases). The CDR3 has 12 residues. V was pared by 6 bases and J by 3 bases, with 9 bases between. Germline lookup yields CDR1 KGHSH and CDR2 LQKENI. CDR3 in DNA: TGTGCCAGCTCGCCGGAGGGCTACGAGCAGTACTTC. It codes for CASSPEGYEQYF.

The chain combines TRBV20-1 with TRBJ2-5; TRBD1 is a possible D gene (5 bases). This CDR3 region has 11 residues. Trimming pared 4 bases from V and 4 bases from J, leaving 7 bases between. Germline V lookup: CDR1 DFQATT, CDR2 SNEGSKA (reference sequence). The CDR3 DNA reads as TGCAGTGCTATCGACAGAGAGACCCAGTACTTC. Protein product: CSAIDRETQYF.

The V call is TRBV14, the J call TRBJ1-6; D is undetermined. Trimming took off 0 bases at V and 13 bases at J, with 7 bases between the two ends. The germline V gene encodes CDR1 SGHDN and CDR2 FVKESK. The CDR3 runs 12 residues. For the CDR3, the DNA is TGTGCCAGCAGCCAAGATGGCAGTCCCCTCCACTTT. It encodes CASSQDGSPLHF. The full variable domain, with the rest looked up from reference TRBV14 and TRBJ1-6, is EAGVTQFPSHSVIEKGQTVTLRCDPISGHDNLYWYRRVMGKEIKFLLHFVKESKQDESGMPNNRFLAERTGGTYSTLKVQPAELEDSGVYFCASSQDGSPLHFGNGTRLTVT.

This clone was observed a few times. The rearrangement joins TRBV3-1 (or the pseudogene TRBV3-2) to TRBJ1-5, with 7 bases that match TRBD1. The CDR3 consists of 15 residues. CDR1 LGHDT and CDR2 YNNKEL come from the germline V gene (reference sequence). V lost 4 bases and J lost 7; bases outside the gene matches: 10. CDR3: CASSPSDRRGQPQHF. The CDR3, as DNA: TGTGCCAGCAGCCCCTCGGACAGGCGAGGACAGCCCCAGCATTTT.

V is TRBV15 and J is TRBJ1-5, with TRBD1 identical over 9 bases. Trimming took 0 bases from V and 7 from J; bases not matched to a gene: 7. Per the germline V gene, CDR1 is LNHNV and CDR2 is YYDKDF (reference sequence). This CDR3 is built from 16 residues. CDR3 nucleotide sequence: TGTGCCACCAGCAGAGATGGAGACAGGGGGGGACAGCCCCAGCATTTT. It yields the protein CATSRDGDRGGQPQHF.

The V and J genes are TRBV11-1 and TRBJ1-3; perhaps TRBD1 as D (6 bases). This CDR3 contains 15 residues. Trimming took off 5 bases at V and 5 bases at J, with 16 bases between the two ends. Germline-derived CDR1 and CDR2 are SGHAT and FQDESV (reference sequence). CDR3 sequence reads: CASSVPTGTRNTIYF. In DNA form, the CDR3 reads TGTGCCAGCAGCGTACCCACCGGGACAAGAAACACCATATATTTT.

This clone was detected a few times. The chain has TRBV14 and TRBJ2-7; D is ambiguous. Deletions cut 5 bases from V and 3 bases from J, with 17 bases between. The CDR3 has 15 amino acids. Germline V gene sequence: CDR1 SGHDN, CDR2 FVKESK. CDR3 nucleotides: TGTGCCAGCAGCGTAGTAGCCCTCCCACGCTACGAGCAGTACTTC. It translates to CASSVVALPRYEQYF.